A selection of T cell receptor beta chains follows, all from one sample in a study of cytomegalovirus exposure and HLA in healthy donors. Libraries were prepared by immunoSEQ multiplex PCR; TCRdb keeps only in-frame clonotypes and omits some of them. The sample lists under 100,000 clones, 60% to 80% occurring once. The sample was PBMCs. The receptors originated from a woman aged 50 to 60 in good health and CMV-seropositive. Each CDR3 is given with its conserved first and last residue. A D gene is named only where the DNA matches it firmly. Clone sizes are given selectively: once, few, many, or a class where the clone is expanded.

TRBV10-3	TRBJ2-5	TRBD2	few	CAISPLAGETQYF	TGTGCCATCAGCCCTCTAGCGGGAGAGACCCAGTACTTC
TRBV4-1	TRBJ2-5	TRBD1	.	CASSQDGRDRGGEETQYF	TGCGCCAGCAGCCAAGATGGCCGGGACAGGGGAGGGGAAGAGACCCAGTACTTC
TRBV7-2	TRBJ1-5	.	.	CASSPGERPQHF	TGTGCCAGCAGCCCCGGGGAGAGGCCCCAGCATTTT
TRBV19	TRBJ2-1	.	few	CASKRGTGPYNEQFF	TGTGCCAGTAAGCGGGGAACAGGGCCCTACAATGAGCAGTTCTTC
TRBV11-1	TRBJ1-1	.	once	CASSFPRGTREGYSEAFF	TGTGCCAGCAGCTTCCCCCGTGGTACCAGGGAGGGATACTCTGAAGCTTTCTTT
TRBV7-2	TRBJ2-3	.	.	CASSHPLRPGTDTQYF	TGTGCCAGCAGCCACCCTTTGAGGCCTGGCACAGATACGCAGTATTTT
TRBV28	TRBJ2-1	.	.	CASSLVLPNEQFF	TGTGCCAGCAGTTTAGTACTCCCCAATGAGCAGTTCTTC
TRBV5-1	TRBJ1-1	.	once	CASKAGSVLTEAFF	TGCGCCAGCAAGGCAGGGTCGGTTCTCACTGAAGCTTTCTTT
TRBV5-5	TRBJ2-5	.	.	CASSFRSQETQYF	TGTGCCAGCAGCTTTCGGAGCCAAGAGACCCAGTACTTC
TRBV11-2	TRBJ1-2	TRBD1	.	CASSSVGTGVGYTF	TGTGCCAGCAGCTCCGTTGGGACAGGGGTTGGCTACACCTTC